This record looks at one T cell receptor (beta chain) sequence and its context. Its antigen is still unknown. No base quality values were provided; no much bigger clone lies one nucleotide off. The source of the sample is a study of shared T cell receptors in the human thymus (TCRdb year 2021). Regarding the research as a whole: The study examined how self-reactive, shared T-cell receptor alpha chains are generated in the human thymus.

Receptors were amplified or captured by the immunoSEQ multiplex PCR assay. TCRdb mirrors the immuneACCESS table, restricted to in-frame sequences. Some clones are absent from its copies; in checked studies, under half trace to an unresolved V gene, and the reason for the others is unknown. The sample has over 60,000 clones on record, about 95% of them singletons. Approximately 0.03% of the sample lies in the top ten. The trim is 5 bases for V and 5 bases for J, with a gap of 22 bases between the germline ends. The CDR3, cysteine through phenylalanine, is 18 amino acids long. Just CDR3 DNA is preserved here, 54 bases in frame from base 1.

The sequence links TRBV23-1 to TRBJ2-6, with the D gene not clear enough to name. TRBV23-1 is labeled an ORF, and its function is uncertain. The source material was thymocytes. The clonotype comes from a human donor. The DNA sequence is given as TGCGCCAGCAGTGTTTTGCATACGCAACAAAGTCGGGCCAACGTCCTGACTTTC. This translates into CASSVLHTQQSRANVLTF.